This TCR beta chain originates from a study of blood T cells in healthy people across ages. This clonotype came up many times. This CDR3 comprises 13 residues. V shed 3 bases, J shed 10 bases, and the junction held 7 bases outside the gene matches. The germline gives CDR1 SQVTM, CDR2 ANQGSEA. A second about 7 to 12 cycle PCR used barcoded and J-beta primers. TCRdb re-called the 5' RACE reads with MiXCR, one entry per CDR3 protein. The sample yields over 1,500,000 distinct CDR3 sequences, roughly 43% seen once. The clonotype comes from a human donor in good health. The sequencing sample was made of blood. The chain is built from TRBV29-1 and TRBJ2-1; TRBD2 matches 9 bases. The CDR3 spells CSVESSGGREQFF. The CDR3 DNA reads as TGCAGCGTTGAGAGTAGCGGGGGAAGGGAGCAGTTCTTC.